Listed below are T cell receptor beta chains from one sample, sequenced in a study of cytomegalovirus exposure and HLA in healthy donors. Libraries were prepared by immunoSEQ multiplex PCR; TCRdb keeps only in-frame clonotypes and omits some of them. The sample carries 100,000 to 150,000 clones, around 96% recorded once. Sequenced: PBMCs. These receptors were taken from a man aged 18 to 30 in good health and CMV-seronegative. Each CDR3 is given with its conserved first and last residue. A D gene is named only where the DNA matches it firmly. Only part of the rows carry a size: once, few, many, or a class if the clone is expanded.

v_call: TRBV30
j_call: TRBJ2-4
clone_size: -
d_call: -
cdr3_nt: TGTGCCTGGGGCTTTCTAGCCAAAAACATTCAGTACTTC
cdr3_aa: CAWGFLAKNIQYF

v_call: TRBV5-4
j_call: TRBJ2-7
clone_size: once
d_call: TRBD2
cdr3_nt: TGTGCCAGCAGCTTTAGCGGGAGGGTGGGCTCCTACGAGCAGTACTTC
cdr3_aa: CASSFSGRVGSYEQYF

v_call: TRBV15
j_call: TRBJ1-5
clone_size: -
d_call: TRBD1
cdr3_nt: TGTGCCACCAGCAGAGAGACACCGACAGGGAGCAATCAGCCCCAGCATTTT
cdr3_aa: CATSRETPTGSNQPQHF

v_call: TRBV6-1
j_call: TRBJ2-1
clone_size: -
d_call: TRBD1
cdr3_nt: TGTGCCAGCAGGACCGGGACAGGGTTTTTCAATGAGCAGTTCTTC
cdr3_aa: CASRTGTGFFNEQFF

v_call: TRBV7-3
j_call: TRBJ2-1
clone_size: -
d_call: -
cdr3_nt: TGTGCCAGCAGCCGAGGGTATTTGACGGACAATGAGCAGTTCTTC
cdr3_aa: CASSRGYLTDNEQFF

v_call: TRBV29-1
j_call: TRBJ2-7
clone_size: once
d_call: -
cdr3_nt: TGCAGCGTTGCTACAGGGAATTCTTACGAGCAGTACTTC
cdr3_aa: CSVATGNSYEQYF

v_call: TRBV19
j_call: TRBJ2-5
clone_size: -
d_call: -
cdr3_nt: TGTGCCAGTAGTATAGGAGATTTGTACCAAGAGACCCAGTACTTC
cdr3_aa: CASSIGDLYQETQYF

v_call: TRBV7-9
j_call: TRBJ2-3
clone_size: -
d_call: TRBD1
cdr3_nt: TGTGCCAGCAGCTTCAGCGACAGGGGAATAACGCAGTATTTT
cdr3_aa: CASSFSDRGITQYF

v_call: TRBV6-1
j_call: TRBJ1-4
clone_size: -
d_call: -
cdr3_nt: TGTGCCAGCAGTGACCGACGGAGGATAAAACTGTTTTTT
cdr3_aa: CASSDRRRIKLFF

v_call: TRBV2
j_call: TRBJ1-2
clone_size: -
d_call: -
cdr3_nt: TGTGCCAGCACCATGACACAGGGAACCTATGGCTACACCTTC
cdr3_aa: CASTMTQGTYGYTF

v_call: TRBV28
j_call: TRBJ2-5
clone_size: -
d_call: TRBD2
cdr3_nt: TGTGCCAGCAGTTTCACCAGACTAGCGGGAGGAGAGACCCAGTACTTC
cdr3_aa: CASSFTRLAGGETQYF

v_call: TRBV9
j_call: TRBJ2-2
clone_size: -
d_call: -
cdr3_nt: TGTGCCAGCAGCGCAGCAACCAACAGGGTTGGCGGGGAGCTGTTTTTT
cdr3_aa: CASSAATNRVGGELFF

v_call: TRBV9
j_call: TRBJ2-7
clone_size: once
d_call: TRBD1
cdr3_nt: TGTGCCAGCAGCGTAGGACAGGGGGTGGACGAGCAGTACTTC
cdr3_aa: CASSVGQGVDEQYF

v_call: TRBV9
j_call: TRBJ2-5
clone_size: -
d_call: TRBD2
cdr3_nt: TGTGCCAGCAGCGTTGTTACTAGCGGCCAAGAGACCCAGTACTTC
cdr3_aa: CASSVVTSGQETQYF

v_call: TRBV5-1
j_call: TRBJ1-1
clone_size: once
d_call: -
cdr3_nt: TGCGCCAGCAGCACGCGGCAGGGGTCGGGCACTGAAGCTTTCTTT
cdr3_aa: CASSTRQGSGTEAFF

v_call: TRBV6-5
j_call: TRBJ1-1
clone_size: -
d_call: TRBD1
cdr3_nt: TGTGCCAGCACCCCAGGGGGCACCGGTGAAGCTTTCTTT
cdr3_aa: CASTPGGTGEAFF

v_call: TRBV19
j_call: TRBJ2-2
clone_size: -
d_call: -
cdr3_nt: TGTGCCAGTAGTAGGGGGCCCAACACCGGGGAGCTGTTTTTT
cdr3_aa: CASSRGPNTGELFF

v_call: TRBV9
j_call: TRBJ2-1
clone_size: -
d_call: -
cdr3_nt: TGTGCCAGCAGCTCCCCGGGAGCGTTAGGGCAGTTCTTC
cdr3_aa: CASSSPGALGQFF

v_call: TRBV25-1
j_call: TRBJ2-5
clone_size: once
d_call: -
cdr3_nt: TGTGCCAGCACGCCGTTGGACATCGAAGAGACCCAGTACTTC
cdr3_aa: CASTPLDIEETQYF

v_call: TRBV6-1
j_call: TRBJ2-7
clone_size: -
d_call: -
cdr3_nt: TGTGCCAGCAGTGCTACCCTTATTACGCTATACGAGCAGTACTTC
cdr3_aa: CASSATLITLYEQYF

v_call: TRBV7-9
j_call: TRBJ2-6
clone_size: -
d_call: -
cdr3_nt: TGTGCCAGCAGCTTACGGGTATCTGGGGCCAACGTCCTGACTTTC
cdr3_aa: CASSLRVSGANVLTF

v_call: TRBV4-1
j_call: TRBJ2-7
clone_size: -
d_call: TRBD2
cdr3_nt: TGCGCCAGCAGCCAAGAGTCCGCACTAGCGGCCAACTACGAGCAGTACTTC
cdr3_aa: CASSQESALAANYEQYF

v_call: TRBV18
j_call: TRBJ1-5
clone_size: -
d_call: TRBD1
cdr3_nt: TGTGCCAGCTCCTACGGACAGGGGGACAATCAGCCCCAGCATTTT
cdr3_aa: CASSYGQGDNQPQHF

v_call: TRBV7-2
j_call: TRBJ1-2
clone_size: -
d_call: -
cdr3_nt: TGTGCCAGCAGCTTAGCGGGCCAGGGAAAGACTGGCTACACCTTC
cdr3_aa: CASSLAGQGKTGYTF

v_call: TRBV2
j_call: TRBJ1-2
clone_size: few
d_call: -
cdr3_nt: TGTGCCAGCAGTGTTTCGGGCTATGGCTACACCTTC
cdr3_aa: CASSVSGYGYTF

v_call: TRBV20-1
j_call: TRBJ2-1
clone_size: -
d_call: TRBD1
cdr3_nt: TGCAGTGCTAATACAGGGGGTGAGCAGTTCTTC
cdr3_aa: CSANTGGEQFF

v_call: TRBV28
j_call: TRBJ1-2
clone_size: -
d_call: TRBD1
cdr3_nt: TGTGCCAGTACCCTGACAGGGGGAATCGGCTACACCTTC
cdr3_aa: CASTLTGGIGYTF

v_call: TRBV27
j_call: TRBJ2-5
clone_size: -
d_call: -
cdr3_nt: TGTGCCAGCGACAGCTCACAAGAGACCCAGTACTTC
cdr3_aa: CASDSSQETQYF

v_call: TRBV4-3
j_call: TRBJ2-1
clone_size: -
d_call: -
cdr3_nt: TGCGCCAGCAGCCAGGCCACCAACTACAATGAGCAGTTCTTC
cdr3_aa: CASSQATNYNEQFF

v_call: TRBV7-3
j_call: TRBJ2-1
clone_size: few
d_call: TRBD2
cdr3_nt: TGTGCCAGCAGCCCCGTACTAGCGGGGCACAATGAGCAGTTCTTC
cdr3_aa: CASSPVLAGHNEQFF

v_call: TRBV5-4
j_call: TRBJ2-4
clone_size: -
d_call: TRBD2
cdr3_nt: TGTGCCAGCAGCAAGCAGCGGGAGGGCTTAGGCAAAAACATTCAGTACTTC
cdr3_aa: CASSKQREGLGKNIQYF

v_call: TRBV6-4
j_call: TRBJ1-4
clone_size: -
d_call: TRBD1
cdr3_nt: TGTGCCAGCAGTGACCCCGACAGGGGAGGGGGTGAAAAACTGTTTTTT
cdr3_aa: CASSDPDRGGGEKLFF

v_call: TRBV19
j_call: TRBJ1-1
clone_size: -
d_call: TRBD1
cdr3_nt: TGTGCCAGTAGGGTTACAGGGGGCGAAGCTTTCTTT
cdr3_aa: CASRVTGGEAFF

v_call: TRBV28
j_call: TRBJ2-2
clone_size: -
d_call: -
cdr3_nt: TGTGCCAGCAGTCTCAGGCCCGCTTACACCGGGGAGCTGTTTTTT
cdr3_aa: CASSLRPAYTGELFF

v_call: TRBV27
j_call: TRBJ2-5
clone_size: -
d_call: TRBD2
cdr3_nt: TGTGCCAGCAGTTTAGCAGGGAGGGAAGAGACCCAGTACTTC
cdr3_aa: CASSLAGREETQYF

v_call: TRBV21-1
j_call: TRBJ2-2
clone_size: -
d_call: -
cdr3_nt: TGTGCCACGCGACAGGGACTAGCGGAAAACACCGGGGAGCTGTTTTTT
cdr3_aa: CATRQGLAENTGELFF

v_call: TRBV28
j_call: TRBJ1-2
clone_size: -
d_call: -
cdr3_nt: TGTGCCAGCAGTCCTGGCCCCGGCTACACCTTC
cdr3_aa: CASSPGPGYTF

v_call: TRBV7-3
j_call: TRBJ2-2
clone_size: -
d_call: TRBD1
cdr3_nt: TGTGCCAGCAGCTTAAACAGGGGGAACACCGGGGAGCTGTTTTTT
cdr3_aa: CASSLNRGNTGELFF

v_call: TRBV6-6
j_call: TRBJ2-3
clone_size: once
d_call: -
cdr3_nt: TGTGCCAGCATGCCGGGAGCCAACATGGGTACGCAGTATTTT
cdr3_aa: CASMPGANMGTQYF

v_call: TRBV6-5
j_call: TRBJ2-1
clone_size: -
d_call: TRBD2
cdr3_nt: TGTGCCAGCAAGAAGGGTAGCGGGATTAGGGAGCAGTTCTTC
cdr3_aa: CASKKGSGIREQFF

v_call: TRBV11-2
j_call: TRBJ2-1
clone_size: -
d_call: TRBD2
cdr3_nt: TGTGCCAGCAGCCCGCGGACTAGCGGGGGGCTCAATGAGCAGTTCTTC
cdr3_aa: CASSPRTSGGLNEQFF